This is a list of T cell receptor beta chains from one sample in a study of shared clonotypes between healthy human individuals. The data were produced by immunoSEQ multiplex PCR, yet TCRdb's version contains in-frame clones alone and is incomplete. The table lists approximately 1.9 million clones, 90% to 95% of them singletons. What was sequenced was naive CD8+ T cells from PBMCs. The source of these receptors is a man between 18 and 29 years old in good health. Some clones in this sample may be carry-over from other donors' samples. Each CDR3 is given with its conserved first and last residue. Each record gives: J gene, D gene, clone size, V gene, CDR3 DNA, CDR3 protein. D genes are given only for firm matches. Only some rows state a clone size, as once, few, many or a class for expanded clones.

j_gene: TRBJ2-3
d_gene: TRBD1
abundance: -
v_gene: TRBV4-3
CDR3nt: TGCGCCAGCAGCCAAGTCCTAGGGGGCGGCACAGATACGCAGTATTTT
CDR3aa: CASSQVLGGGTDTQYF

j_gene: TRBJ1-2
d_gene: -
abundance: -
v_gene: TRBV28
CDR3nt: TGTGCCAGCAGTTTAAAAGGCTACACCTTC
CDR3aa: CASSLKGYTF

j_gene: TRBJ2-7
d_gene: -
abundance: -
v_gene: TRBV11-2
CDR3nt: TGTGCCAGCAGCTTAGTACGGATGAGCTCCTACGAGCAGTACTTC
CDR3aa: CASSLVRMSSYEQYF

j_gene: TRBJ2-7
d_gene: TRBD2
abundance: -
v_gene: TRBV6-1
CDR3nt: TGTGCCAGCAGTGGAGGCACAGCCATAGCGGGTGGATCCTACGAGCAGTACTTC
CDR3aa: CASSGGTAIAGGSYEQYF

j_gene: TRBJ2-7
d_gene: -
abundance: -
v_gene: TRBV4-1
CDR3nt: TGCGCCAGCAGCCAAGATTTCCGGGAGCCGCGGTTGAAGGAGCAGTACTTC
CDR3aa: CASSQDFREPRLKEQYF

j_gene: TRBJ2-7
d_gene: -
abundance: -
v_gene: TRBV27
CDR3nt: TGTGCCAGCAGTTTATCGAAGGTGAACGAGCAGTACTTC
CDR3aa: CASSLSKVNEQYF

j_gene: TRBJ1-2
d_gene: -
abundance: -
v_gene: TRBV9
CDR3nt: TGTGCCAGCAGCGTTGGGACGCGTGGCTACACCTTC
CDR3aa: CASSVGTRGYTF

j_gene: TRBJ1-1
d_gene: -
abundance: -
v_gene: TRBV11-2
CDR3nt: TGTGCCAGCAGCTTATTTCTGGCCCGTGAAGCTTTCTTT
CDR3aa: CASSLFLAREAFF

j_gene: TRBJ2-1
d_gene: -
abundance: -
v_gene: TRBV5-4
CDR3nt: TGTGCCAGCAGCTTGAAACGGGAGTTCGACAATGAGCAGTTCTTC
CDR3aa: CASSLKREFDNEQFF

j_gene: TRBJ1-1
d_gene: TRBD1
abundance: -
v_gene: TRBV5-6
CDR3nt: TGTGCCAGCAGCTATGACAGGGCGCTTTTGAACACTGAAGCTTTCTTT
CDR3aa: CASSYDRALLNTEAFF

j_gene: TRBJ1-1
d_gene: -
abundance: -
v_gene: TRBV19
CDR3nt: TGTGCCAGTAGACCCCGGGAGAACACTGAAGCTTTCTTT
CDR3aa: CASRPRENTEAFF

j_gene: TRBJ2-1
d_gene: -
abundance: few
v_gene: TRBV7-7
CDR3nt: TGTGCCAGCAGCTTACATGCAGGGAGCAATGAGCAGTTCTTC
CDR3aa: CASSLHAGSNEQFF

j_gene: TRBJ2-6
d_gene: -
abundance: -
v_gene: TRBV15
CDR3nt: TGTGCCACCAGCACAAGCCACAGCGGCGGGCAAACTGGGGCCAACGTCCTGACTTTC
CDR3aa: CATSTSHSGGQTGANVLTF

j_gene: TRBJ2-7
d_gene: -
abundance: -
v_gene: TRBV27
CDR3nt: TGTGCCAGCAGTTTCCCTGGGGCCTACGAGCAGTACTTC
CDR3aa: CASSFPGAYEQYF

j_gene: TRBJ1-5
d_gene: -
abundance: -
v_gene: TRBV5-1
CDR3nt: TGCGCCAGCAGCTTGTGGGGGAACGATCAGCCCCAGCATTTT
CDR3aa: CASSLWGNDQPQHF

j_gene: TRBJ1-2
d_gene: TRBD1
abundance: -
v_gene: TRBV7-9
CDR3nt: TGTGCCAGCAGCTTGGGACAGGGGGCGGAGGGCTACACCTTC
CDR3aa: CASSLGQGAEGYTF

j_gene: TRBJ2-7
d_gene: TRBD2
abundance: -
v_gene: TRBV7-8
CDR3nt: TGTGCCAGCAGCCCGAACCCTGGCGGGAGCTCCTACGAGCAGTACTTC
CDR3aa: CASSPNPGGSSYEQYF

j_gene: TRBJ2-1
d_gene: TRBD2
abundance: -
v_gene: TRBV27
CDR3nt: TGTGCCAGTGGACTAGCGTCCTACAATGAGCAGTTCTTC
CDR3aa: CASGLASYNEQFF

j_gene: TRBJ1-1
d_gene: -
abundance: -
v_gene: TRBV7-9
CDR3nt: TGTGCCAGCAGCTTACTTGCAGGGGCGAACACTGAAGCTTTCTTT
CDR3aa: CASSLLAGANTEAFF

j_gene: TRBJ2-7
d_gene: -
abundance: -
v_gene: TRBV5-6
CDR3nt: TGTGCCAGCAGCTTGGAGCCGCGCTACGAGCAGTACTTC
CDR3aa: CASSLEPRYEQYF

j_gene: TRBJ1-4
d_gene: TRBD1
abundance: -
v_gene: TRBV13
CDR3nt: TGTGCCAGCAGCTTAGGAAGGGGGCGGGAAAAACTGTTTTTT
CDR3aa: CASSLGRGREKLFF

j_gene: TRBJ2-1
d_gene: -
abundance: -
v_gene: TRBV10-2
CDR3nt: TGCGCCAGCGGGGACTCCGGCGGCGGTGAGCAGTTCTTC
CDR3aa: CASGDSGGGEQFF

j_gene: TRBJ1-2
d_gene: -
abundance: -
v_gene: TRBV27
CDR3nt: TGTGCCAGCAGTTTTAGGGGAAGGAACTATGGCTACACCTTC
CDR3aa: CASSFRGRNYGYTF

j_gene: TRBJ1-2
d_gene: TRBD1
abundance: -
v_gene: TRBV27
CDR3nt: TGTGCCAGCAGTTTATCGGTAGGGGACAGGGCTAACTATGGCTACACCTTC
CDR3aa: CASSLSVGDRANYGYTF

j_gene: TRBJ2-1
d_gene: -
abundance: -
v_gene: TRBV9
CDR3nt: TGTGCCAGCAGCCCCTCCGGGGGCGGAACCTACAATGAGCAGTTCTTC
CDR3aa: CASSPSGGGTYNEQFF

j_gene: TRBJ2-2
d_gene: -
abundance: -
v_gene: TRBV19
CDR3nt: TGTGCCAGTAGTCCCCCGGGACAGAACACCGGGGAGCTGTTTTTT
CDR3aa: CASSPPGQNTGELFF

j_gene: TRBJ2-6
d_gene: TRBD1
abundance: -
v_gene: TRBV2
CDR3nt: TGTGCCAGCAGTGAAGGGGACAGGGGAAACGTCCTGACTTTC
CDR3aa: CASSEGDRGNVLTF

j_gene: TRBJ1-5
d_gene: -
abundance: -
v_gene: TRBV6-1
CDR3nt: TGTGCCAGCAGTGAAAGATGGACAGTTGTTAATCAGCCCCAGCATTTT
CDR3aa: CASSERWTVVNQPQHF

j_gene: TRBJ2-5
d_gene: TRBD1
abundance: -
v_gene: TRBV9
CDR3nt: TGTGCCAGCAGCCCCCCTCGACAGGGGTATGCGGAGACCCAGTACTTC
CDR3aa: CASSPPRQGYAETQYF

j_gene: TRBJ2-2
d_gene: TRBD2
abundance: -
v_gene: TRBV7-2
CDR3nt: TGTGCCAGCAGCTTGACGAGAGGGCGGGAGGCCACCGGGGAGCTGTTTTTT
CDR3aa: CASSLTRGREATGELFF

j_gene: TRBJ2-7
d_gene: TRBD2
abundance: -
v_gene: TRBV7-2
CDR3nt: TGTGCCAGCAGCCCGGGACTAGCGGAAATTTTCTACGAGCAGTACTTC
CDR3aa: CASSPGLAEIFYEQYF

j_gene: TRBJ2-7
d_gene: TRBD1
abundance: -
v_gene: TRBV9
CDR3nt: TGTGCCAGCAGCGATGGACAGGGGGTAACGAGCGAGCAGTACTTC
CDR3aa: CASSDGQGVTSEQYF

j_gene: TRBJ2-1
d_gene: TRBD2
abundance: -
v_gene: TRBV4-1
CDR3nt: TGCGCCAGCAGCCCCCGCGCGGGAGGGCCCAATGAGCAGTTCTTC
CDR3aa: CASSPRAGGPNEQFF

j_gene: TRBJ1-1
d_gene: -
abundance: -
v_gene: TRBV6-6
CDR3nt: TGTGCCAGCAGTTTCTTACAGGGAAAGAACACTGAAGCTTTCTTT
CDR3aa: CASSFLQGKNTEAFF

j_gene: TRBJ1-1
d_gene: -
abundance: -
v_gene: TRBV19
CDR3nt: TGTGCCAGTAGTATCGCGGCGGAGTCCACTGAAGCTTTCTTT
CDR3aa: CASSIAAESTEAFF

j_gene: TRBJ2-1
d_gene: TRBD2
abundance: -
v_gene: TRBV7-6
CDR3nt: TGTGCCAGCAGCTCTCGGCGCATAGGACTAGCGGGAGAGCAGTTCTTC
CDR3aa: CASSSRRIGLAGEQFF

j_gene: TRBJ1-2
d_gene: -
abundance: once
v_gene: TRBV9
CDR3nt: TGTGCCAGCAGCGTAGGCGGGGCAGCCTATGGCTACACCTTC
CDR3aa: CASSVGGAAYGYTF

j_gene: TRBJ1-2
d_gene: -
abundance: once
v_gene: TRBV19
CDR3nt: TGTGCCACCAATCAGAAGGGGGGCGGCTATGGCTACACCTTC
CDR3aa: CATNQKGGGYGYTF

j_gene: TRBJ2-7
d_gene: TRBD2
abundance: -
v_gene: TRBV27
CDR3nt: TGTGCCAGCAGTCCTCGGGCTAGCGGGACCCACGAGCAGTACTTC
CDR3aa: CASSPRASGTHEQYF

j_gene: TRBJ2-7
d_gene: -
abundance: -
v_gene: TRBV27
CDR3nt: TGTGCCAGCAGTTCAGGGACGAGGATAAGGGCCTACGAGCAGTACTTC
CDR3aa: CASSSGTRIRAYEQYF

j_gene: TRBJ2-2
d_gene: TRBD1
abundance: -
v_gene: TRBV9
CDR3nt: TGTGCCAGCAGCGCAGACCAGGGACAGGCGTGGCAGAACACCGGGGAGCTGTTTTTT
CDR3aa: CASSADQGQAWQNTGELFF

j_gene: TRBJ2-2
d_gene: -
abundance: -
v_gene: TRBV30
CDR3nt: TGTGCCTGGAGTGAAGTCGGGGGCACCGGGGAGCTGTTTTTT
CDR3aa: CAWSEVGGTGELFF

j_gene: TRBJ1-1
d_gene: -
abundance: -
v_gene: TRBV4-3
CDR3nt: TGCGCCAGCAGCCAGCTAATCGGGCGAGAAGCTTTCTTT
CDR3aa: CASSQLIGREAFF

j_gene: TRBJ1-1
d_gene: -
abundance: -
v_gene: TRBV6-6
CDR3nt: TGTGCCAGCAGTTACGAGAGGGGAGGTTTCACTGAAGCTTTCTTT
CDR3aa: CASSYERGGFTEAFF

j_gene: TRBJ1-5
d_gene: -
abundance: -
v_gene: TRBV27
CDR3nt: TGTGCCAGCAGTCCAACAGGGAATCAGCCCCAGCATTTT
CDR3aa: CASSPTGNQPQHF

j_gene: TRBJ1-1
d_gene: -
abundance: few
v_gene: TRBV19
CDR3nt: TGTGCCAGTAGTAGTGGAAACACTGAAGCTTTCTTT
CDR3aa: CASSSGNTEAFF

j_gene: TRBJ2-1
d_gene: -
abundance: -
v_gene: TRBV7-8
CDR3nt: TGTGCCAGCAGCTTATTTCCGGGAGACTACAATGAGCAGTTCTTC
CDR3aa: CASSLFPGDYNEQFF

j_gene: TRBJ2-7
d_gene: -
abundance: -
v_gene: TRBV15
CDR3nt: TGTGCCACCAGCATCGATTTCAGGGGATCCTACGAGCAGTACTTC
CDR3aa: CATSIDFRGSYEQYF

j_gene: TRBJ1-1
d_gene: -
abundance: -
v_gene: TRBV13
CDR3nt: TGTGCCAACCGGGGAGGGTCGAACACTGAAGCTTTCTTT
CDR3aa: CANRGGSNTEAFF

j_gene: TRBJ2-7
d_gene: TRBD2
abundance: -
v_gene: TRBV19
CDR3nt: TGTGCCAGTAGTATAGGAGCAGGGCGGGAGTACGAGCAGTACTTC
CDR3aa: CASSIGAGREYEQYF

j_gene: TRBJ2-1
d_gene: TRBD2
abundance: -
v_gene: TRBV27
CDR3nt: TGTGCCAGCAGTTTGGTAGGCGGGAGGTACAATGAGCAGTTCTTC
CDR3aa: CASSLVGGRYNEQFF

j_gene: TRBJ2-7
d_gene: -
abundance: -
v_gene: TRBV7-2
CDR3nt: TGTGCCAGCAGCTTAGTCATACCGGTATCCTACGAGCAGTACTTC
CDR3aa: CASSLVIPVSYEQYF

j_gene: TRBJ1-2
d_gene: -
abundance: -
v_gene: TRBV30
CDR3nt: TGTGCCTGGAGGAGGGACTACTATGGCTACACCTTC
CDR3aa: CAWRRDYYGYTF

j_gene: TRBJ1-5
d_gene: -
abundance: once
v_gene: TRBV4-1
CDR3nt: TGCGCCAGCAGCCATGCCCCCAGGGAACCAAATCAGCCCCAGCATTTT
CDR3aa: CASSHAPREPNQPQHF

j_gene: TRBJ2-4
d_gene: -
abundance: -
v_gene: TRBV7-9
CDR3nt: TGTGCCAGCAGCCCTCGACAACTAGCCAAAAACATTCAGTACTTC
CDR3aa: CASSPRQLAKNIQYF